Below are 9 T cell receptor beta chains sequenced from a single sample in a study of glioma-infiltrating T cells. Using RNA template, CDR3s of TCR alpha and beta were amplified with iRepertoire arm-PCR. TCRdb used MiXCR to reprocess the multiplex PCR reads, holding one entry per CDR3 protein. This sample has about 12,000 distinct CDR3 sequences, with around 27% found just once. Input material: glioma tissue, nonneoplastic brain tissue, or PBMCs (not recorded which). The receptor set was obtained from a human donor with low-grade glioma or glioblastoma, undergoing nonglioma brain surgery, or in good health (not recorded which).

V usage is TRBV4-1 and J usage is TRBJ1-2; D ambiguous. Germline assignment: CDR1 MGHRA and CDR2 YSYEKL. The CDR3 consists of 14 residues. V was cut by 2 bases and J by 3 bases, with 10 bases left in between. This CDR3 is CASSQTVGHYGYTF. The CDR3, as DNA: TGCGCCAGCAGCCAAACGGTTGGCCACTATGGCTACACCTTC.

This clonotype rates as medium-sized. V gene TRBV28 combines with J gene TRBJ1-1; no clear D. Germline V gives CDR1 MDHEN, CDR2 SYDVKM. The CDR3 has 11 amino acids. V was trimmed by 8 bases and J by 1 base, leaving 5 bases between them. The CDR3 loop reads CASGRNTEAFF. The CDR3 region has the DNA TGTGCCAGCGGCCGGAACACTGAAGCTTTCTTT.

The chain links TRBV2 to TRBJ2-3; unclear D gene. CDR3 length equals 12 residues. Trimming stripped 8 bases from V and 6 bases from J, with 12 bases between. Germline V gene data show CDR1 as SNHLY and CDR2 as FYNNEI. For the CDR3, the DNA is TGTGCCAGCGCCGGATACACGGATACGCAGTATTTT. This translates into CASAGYTDTQYF.

The chain couples TRBV10-3 to TRBJ2-3; tentatively, D is TRBD1 (5 bases). Germline-derived CDR1 and CDR2 are ENHRY and SYGVKD. The CDR3 sequence is 15 residues long. The germline V and J ends were trimmed by 0 bases and 6 bases, with 13 bases remaining between them. The CDR3 sequence: CAISESTQGYDTQYF. CDR3 bases: TGTGCCATCAGTGAGTCGACCCAGGGATACGATACGCAGTATTTT.

This clonotype showed up many times. This chain connects TRBV6-2 or TRBV6-3 to TRBJ1-5; TRBD1 is a possible D gene (6 bases). Per the germline V gene, CDR1 is MNHEY and CDR2 is SVGEGT. This CDR3 comprises 18 residues. The V gene lost 3 bases and the J gene lost 1 base, with 19 bases spanning the gap. The CDR3 region is CASSYVQGREWSNQPQHF. The CDR3 DNA is TGTGCCAGCAGTTATGTGCAGGGGCGGGAATGGAGCAATCAGCCCCAGCATTTT.

This clonotype has just one count. The rearrangement uses TRBV4-3 and TRBJ2-3; 14 bases align to TRBD2. Germline V CDR1 and CDR2: LGHNA, YSLEER. The CDR3 sequence is 17 residues long. With V trimmed by 7 bases and J by 5 bases, 11 bases remained unmatched. In nucleotides, the CDR3 is TGCGCCAGCAACCAGTGGACTAGCGGGAGGTCAGGAGATACGCAGTATTTT. It encodes CASNQWTSGRSGDTQYF.

The table lists this clonotype with a few counts. The chain employs TRBV5-1 and TRBJ2-3, with 10 bases lining up with TRBD1. J gave up 6 bases and V 3 bases, and 4 bases lay outside the gene matches. This CDR3 region has 14 residues. Germline V CDR1 and CDR2: SGHRS, YFSETQ. The CDR3 sequence: CASSSGTGEDTQYF. The CDR3 DNA sequence: TGCGCCAGCAGCTCCGGGACAGGGGAGGATACGCAGTATTTT.

V usage is TRBV29-1 and J usage is TRBJ1-1; D not resolved. Trimming took off 6 bases at V and 3 bases at J, with 14 bases between the two ends. Germline values: CDR1 SQVTM, CDR2 ANQGSEA. The CDR3 spans 13 residues. Written as DNA, the CDR3 is TGCAGCGTAGGCCAAACCTGGGACACTGAAGCTTTCTTT. It yields the protein CSVGQTWDTEAFF.

This clonotype was picked up many times. The chain uses TRBV20-1 and TRBJ2-5, with D perhaps matching TRBD1 (6 bases). Per germline, CDR1 DFQATT and CDR2 SNEGSKA (reference sequence). The germline V and J ends were trimmed by 5 bases and 5 bases, with 21 bases remaining between them. There are 15 residues in the CDR3. CDR3 amino acids: CSALPRGTSRETQYF. CDR3 nucleotide sequence: TGCAGTGCTCTCCCCAGGGGCACATCTAGGGAGACCCAGTACTTC.